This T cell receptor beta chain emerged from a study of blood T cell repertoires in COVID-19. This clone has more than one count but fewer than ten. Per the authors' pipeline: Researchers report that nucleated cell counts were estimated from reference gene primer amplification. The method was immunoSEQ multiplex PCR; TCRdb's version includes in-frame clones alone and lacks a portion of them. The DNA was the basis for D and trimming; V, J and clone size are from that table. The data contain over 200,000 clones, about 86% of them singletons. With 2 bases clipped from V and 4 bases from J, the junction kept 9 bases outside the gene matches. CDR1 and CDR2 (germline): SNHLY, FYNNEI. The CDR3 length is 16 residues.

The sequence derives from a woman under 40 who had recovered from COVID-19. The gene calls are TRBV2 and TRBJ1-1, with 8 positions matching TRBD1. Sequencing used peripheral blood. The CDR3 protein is CASSEQGAELGTEAFF. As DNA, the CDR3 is TGTGCCAGCAGTGAACAGGGGGCGGAATTGGGCACTGAAGCTTTCTTT.